This T cell receptor beta chain originates from a study of tumor-infiltrating lymphocytes in primary liver carcinoma. Overall study context: Tumors were staged T1-T3 N0M0 and measured about 4 to 11 cm across. There were roughly 3.65 to 7.5 million productive TCRbeta reads per sample, a yield similar across tissue types.

There are 12 residues in the CDR3. The germline V and J ends were trimmed by 2 bases and 4 bases, with 8 bases remaining between them. Germline V gene sequence: CDR1 SQVTM, CDR2 ANQGSEA. The investigators made TCR beta cDNA from 400 to 550 ng total RNA, using a constant-region primer. Library construction for TCR beta comprised three nested multiplex PCR rounds performed with slightly modified ARM-PCR. Rounds one and two of PCR, each of 10 cycles, were primed with TRBV1-TRBV30 forward primers and a C-beta reverse primer. TCRdb used MiXCR to reprocess the multiplex PCR reads, holding one entry per CDR3 protein. The data hold more than 150,000 distinct CDR3 sequences, with over 45% observed a single time. This clonotype was seen once. Its antigen is still unknown. Points from the study as a whole: Significantly larger top-250-clone fractions were found in tumors than in blood (p = 0.039).

The blood RNA (from unsorted whole blood) was obtained, and germline DNA was also extracted. There were only treatment-naive patients, all with chronic HBV infection. The receptor was isolated from a man aged 35 to 55 with primary liver carcinoma and hepatitis B virus infection. Sequencing was carried out using peripheral blood. The J gene is TRBJ1-2, the V gene TRBV29-1; D gene ambiguous. The chain's CDR3 is CSVELRIYGYTF. In DNA form, the CDR3 reads TGCAGCGTTGAACTCCGGATCTATGGCTACACCTTC.